Listed below are T cell receptor beta chains from one sample, sequenced in a study of blood T cell repertoires in COVID-19. TCRdb's table, derived via immunoSEQ multiplex PCR, lists solely in-frame clones and lacks some. The sample shows approximately 290,000 clones, around 81% of them seen only once. Sequenced sample: peripheral blood. The receptors shown here come from a person in their 70s with COVID-19, enrolled during active disease. The CDR3 runs from the conserved cysteine through the conserved F or W. The D gene is left open where the match is weak. Not every row has a clone size; where given, it reads once, few, many or a size class.

d_call	v_call	j_call	clone_size	cdr3_nt	cdr3_aa
.	TRBV28	TRBJ1-2	.	TGTGCCAGCGGAGGGGCTGGTAACTATGGCTACACCTTC	CASGGAGNYGYTF
TRBD1	TRBV7-7	TRBJ2-1	.	TGTGCCAGCGGCACCGGGACAGGGGACAATGAGCAGTTCTTC	CASGTGTGDNEQFF
.	TRBV5-1	TRBJ1-4	.	TGCGCCAGCAGCTTGAGCGGGAGGAATGAAAAACTGTTTTTT	CASSLSGRNEKLFF
TRBD2	TRBV27	TRBJ2-2	.	TGTGCCAGCAGTTTATTGGGGACTAGAAACACCGGGGAGCTGTTTTTT	CASSLLGTRNTGELFF
TRBD2	TRBV5-4	TRBJ2-7	.	TGTGCCAGCAGCGAGGGACTAGCGGGGGGGCTGTACGAGCAGTACTTC	CASSEGLAGGLYEQYF
.	TRBV27	TRBJ1-5	.	TGTGCCAGCAGTTTATCTACAGGCGGTCAGCCCCAGCATTTT	CASSLSTGGQPQHF
TRBD1	TRBV11-2	TRBJ2-1	.	TGTGCCAGCAGCTTTACAGGGGGAACCTACAATGAGCAGTTCTTC	CASSFTGGTYNEQFF
.	TRBV19	TRBJ1-4	.	TGTGCCAGTACCCTATTACAGGGCGCCCGTAATGAAAAACTGTTTTTT	CASTLLQGARNEKLFF
.	TRBV9	TRBJ1-2	.	TGTGCCAGCAGCGGCAGGGTCGGGGGCTACACCTTC	CASSGRVGGYTF
.	TRBV4-1	TRBJ1-5	.	TGCGCCAGCAGCCAAGACGGTTATAGCAATCAGCCCCAGCATTTT	CASSQDGYSNQPQHF
TRBD2	TRBV27	TRBJ2-2	.	TGTGCCAGCGGGAGGACTAGCGTAAACACCGGGGAGCTGTTTTTT	CASGRTSVNTGELFF
TRBD2	TRBV24-1	TRBJ2-1	.	TGTGCCACCAGTGACCCCTCGTTTGGCGGGAGTACAACCGATGAGCAGTTCTTC	CATSDPSFGGSTTDEQFF
.	TRBV5-6	TRBJ2-6	.	TGTGCCAGCAGCTTTACTGGGGCCAACGTCCTGACTTTC	CASSFTGANVLTF
.	TRBV6-5	TRBJ1-2	.	TGTGCCAGCAGTTACAAAGGGGGGGTATACTTC	CASSYKGGVYF
.	TRBV30	TRBJ1-6	.	TGTGCCTGGAGTCCTCAGTTTAATTCACCCCTCCACTTT	CAWSPQFNSPLHF
.	TRBV7-6	TRBJ2-7	once	TGTGCCAGCAGCTCAAGGGGGGGTAGGGCCTACGAGCAGTACTTC	CASSSRGGRAYEQYF
TRBD1	TRBV28	TRBJ1-5	few	TGTGCCAGCTTTTCGTCCGCGGGACAGGGGAATCAGCCCCAGCATTTT	CASFSSAGQGNQPQHF
TRBD1	TRBV7-9	TRBJ2-5	.	TGTGCCAGCAGCTACCCCGGGACAGAAAATCGAGTGTACCAAGAGACCCAGTACTTC	CASSYPGTENRVYQETQYF
.	TRBV2	TRBJ2-3	.	TGTGCCAGCAGAAACACAGGGTCAGATACGCAGTATTTT	CASRNTGSDTQYF
.	TRBV29-1	TRBJ2-1	.	TGCAGCGCCCCTCGGGTGGGGCTCGGCAATGAGCAGTTCTTC	CSAPRVGLGNEQFF
.	TRBV2	TRBJ2-1	many	TGTGCCAGCAGGGCGGGACCCGCCTACAATGAGCAGTTCTTC	CASRAGPAYNEQFF
.	TRBV28	TRBJ1-2	.	TGTGCCAGCAAGGTCTGGGGCGATTATGGCTACACCTTC	CASKVWGDYGYTF
.	TRBV7-9	TRBJ1-6	.	TGTGCCAGCAGCTTCGACGGGAATTCACCCCTCCACTTT	CASSFDGNSPLHF
.	TRBV6-6	TRBJ2-7	few	TGTGCCACCAGGGAGAGCGGGACAGGAACCTACGAGCAGTACTTC	CATRESGTGTYEQYF
.	TRBV7-2	TRBJ2-5	.	TGTGCCAGCAGCGGCACCCCCCCCCAAGAGACCCAGTACTTC	CASSGTPPQETQYF
TRBD1	TRBV6-5	TRBJ1-5	.	TGTGCCAGCATGGGGACAGGGGGGTTTCAGCCCCAGCATTTT	CASMGTGGFQPQHF
TRBD2	TRBV4-3	TRBJ2-7	few	TGCGCCAGCAGCCAATTCGCGGGACTAGCGGGGGGTTCCTACGAGCAGTACTTC	CASSQFAGLAGGSYEQYF
.	TRBV6-5	TRBJ1-5	.	TGTGCCAGCAGTTACTCTAGCCAAGGGGTTAAGCATTTT	CASSYSSQGVKHF
TRBD1	TRBV7-9	TRBJ1-4	.	TGTGCCAGCAGCCCAATTCCCAGGGACAGGGGAGCGACTAATGAAAAACTGTTTTTT	CASSPIPRDRGATNEKLFF
.	TRBV11-2	TRBJ2-3	.	TGTGCCAGCAGCTTCAGTGGGGGGGCATGGGATACGCAGTATTTT	CASSFSGGAWDTQYF
.	TRBV28	TRBJ1-5	.	TGTGCCAGCAGTTCTCCGGGTCGAAATCAGCCCCAGCATTTT	CASSSPGRNQPQHF
.	TRBV19	TRBJ1-6	.	TGTGCCAGTAGTATGCAGGACTATAATTCACCCCTCCACTTT	CASSMQDYNSPLHF
.	TRBV28	TRBJ1-5	.	TGTGCCAGCAGTTTATATTCTGGGCATCAGCCCCAGCATTTT	CASSLYSGHQPQHF
TRBD2	TRBV19	TRBJ2-1	once	TGTGCCAGTAGTAGCCCGGGACTAGCGGACAATGAGCAGTTCTTC	CASSSPGLADNEQFF
.	TRBV9	TRBJ1-6	.	TGTGCCAGCAGCGAGACAGCACATAATTCACCCCTCCACTTT	CASSETAHNSPLHF
.	TRBV5-8	TRBJ2-1	.	TGTGCCAGCAGCTTGACATATGAGCAGTTCTTC	CASSLTYEQFF
.	TRBV14	TRBJ1-2	once	TGTGCCAGCAGCTTAGACAGGAGCGATGGCTACACCTTC	CASSLDRSDGYTF
TRBD1	TRBV7-9	TRBJ2-7	.	TGTGCCAGCAGCGGGACAGGGAGGTACGAGCAGTACTTC	CASSGTGRYEQYF
.	TRBV9	TRBJ1-5	.	TGTGCCAGCAGCGAATGGGGAGGGACTCAGCCCCAGCATTTT	CASSEWGGTQPQHF
.	TRBV19	TRBJ2-7	.	TGTGCCAGTAGTACGGGTAGCGATTCCTACGAGCAGTACTTC	CASSTGSDSYEQYF
.	TRBV27	TRBJ1-6	.	TGTGCCAGCAGCCTGGACATGACCTCCTATAATTCACCCCTCCACTTT	CASSLDMTSYNSPLHF
TRBD1	TRBV11-3	TRBJ2-1	once	TGTGCCAGCAGCTTAGCGGGACAGTATGAGCAGTTCTTC	CASSLAGQYEQFF
TRBD2	TRBV28	TRBJ2-1	.	TGTGCCAGCAACCATCACCGGCTAGCGGGAAACTATGAGCAGTTCTTC	CASNHHRLAGNYEQFF
.	TRBV9	TRBJ2-5	.	TGTGCCAGCAGCGGTGGGACACGGACGCAAGAGACCCAGTACTTC	CASSGGTRTQETQYF
.	TRBV7-2	TRBJ1-6	.	TGTGCCAGCAGCTTAAGGAGGGGATGGGATTCACCCCTCCACTTT	CASSLRRGWDSPLHF
TRBD1	TRBV28	TRBJ1-5	.	TGTGCCAGCAGCCATTTCAGGGGGCCCAATCAGCCCCAGCATTTT	CASSHFRGPNQPQHF
.	TRBV21-1	TRBJ2-7	.	TGTGCCAGCAGCAAATCCCCCACTAGCGGGGGCTCCTACGAGCAGTACTTC	CASSKSPTSGGSYEQYF
TRBD1	TRBV6-2/TRBV6-3	TRBJ2-1	few	TGTGCCAGCAGTTATATGGACAGGGTGTATGAGCAGTTCTTC	CASSYMDRVYEQFF
TRBD1	TRBV6-5	TRBJ2-5	.	TGTGCCAGCGGGTTTCTACAGGGGATCGCCCAGTACTTC	CASGFLQGIAQYF
.	TRBV9	TRBJ1-1	.	TGTGCCAGCAGCGCCCTGCCGGGGGGCACTGAAGCTTTCTTT	CASSALPGGTEAFF